This TCR beta chain derives from a study of cytomegalovirus exposure and HLA in healthy donors. Broader study findings: An analysis that came later showed most CMV-associated TCR beta chains appearing HLA-restricted. The listing of approximately 160 TCR beta chains classed them as cytomegalovirus-associated.

To note about this clone: Its cognate antigen is unknown.

Trimming cost V 7 bases and J 2 bases; bases outside gene matches: 4. Germline V CDR1 and CDR2: SGHVS, FQNEAQ. This CDR3 has 14 amino acids. Both 60 Vbeta primers and 13 Jbeta primers went into the PCR. Measured with immunoSEQ multiplex PCR; TCRdb has only the in-frame clones, and not every one. This sample yields some 110,000 clones, of which approximately 16% are seen a single time; more than 0.65% belongs to the top ten. V and J are TRBV7-8 and TRBJ2-3; 9 bases are shared with TRBD2. Sequencing input: PBMCs. The TCR comes from a female donor in good health and CMV-seronegative. This chain's CDR3 is CASTLAGLTDTQYF. CDR3 DNA: TGTGCCAGCACCCTAGCGGGACTCACAGATACGCAGTATTTT.